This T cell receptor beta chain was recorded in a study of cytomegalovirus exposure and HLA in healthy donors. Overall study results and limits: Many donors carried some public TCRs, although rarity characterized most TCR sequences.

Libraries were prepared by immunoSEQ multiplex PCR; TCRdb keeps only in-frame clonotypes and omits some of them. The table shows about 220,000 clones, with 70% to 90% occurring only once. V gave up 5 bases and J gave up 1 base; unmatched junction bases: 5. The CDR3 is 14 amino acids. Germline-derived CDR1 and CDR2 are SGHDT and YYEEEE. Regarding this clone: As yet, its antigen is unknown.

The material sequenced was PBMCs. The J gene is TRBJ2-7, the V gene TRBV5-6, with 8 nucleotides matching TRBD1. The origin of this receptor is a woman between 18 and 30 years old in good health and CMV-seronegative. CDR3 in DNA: TGTGCCAGCAGAATCAGACAGGGGTCCTACGAGCAGTACTTC. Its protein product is CASRIRQGSYEQYF.